This section outlines one T cell receptor (beta chain) sequence together with its context. Its target is not known. CDR1 and CDR2 (germline): SGHRS, YFSETQ. This CDR3 has 15 residues. Between the trimmed V and J ends, which lost 0 bases and 0 bases, there was a span of 7 bases. Assay used: immunoSEQ multiplex PCR; TCRdb lists only in-frame clones, some missing. This sample carries fewer than 200,000 clones, around 94% of them seen once, and the ten largest clones take around 3.6%. The entry originates in a study of T cell responses to AZD1222 COVID-19 vaccine. Broader study findings: Regions 160-218 and 743-854 dominated among vaccine-associated CD4 TCRs spanning spike. White British people made up most donors, females outnumbered males, and clonal diversity was possibly underestimated.

This chain links TRBV5-1 with TRBJ1-3; D perhaps matches TRBD1 (5 bases). The sample was peripheral blood, taken 28 days after the second dose of the MenACWY control vaccine. The TCR comes from an adult who received the MenACWY meningococcal vaccine as a control. The CDR3 DNA follows: TGCGCCAGCAGCTTGGCCGGGACCTCTGGAAACACCATATATTTT. Translating gives CASSLAGTSGNTIYF.